Each of the 19 T cell receptor beta chains below was sequenced from the same sample in a study of blood T cell repertoires in COVID-19. The data were produced by immunoSEQ multiplex PCR, yet TCRdb's version contains in-frame clones alone and is incomplete. Of about 360,000 clones detected, over 75% appear once; the ten largest clones hold 1.5% to 2.5%. Sequences were obtained from PBMCs or T cells enriched from blood (not recorded which). These receptors were taken from a man in his forties in a cohort exposed to, infected with or recovered from COVID-19 (not recorded which).

The chain has TRBV19 and TRBJ2-1; D is ambiguous. The CDR3 spans 15 residues. Germline CDR1 reads LNHDA; CDR2 reads SQIVND (reference sequence). With 3 bases removed from V and 8 bases from J, the gap between germline ends came to 17 bases. The CDR3 sequence: CASSIGWASIDEQFF. The CDR3 coding sequence is TGTGCCAGTAGTATTGGGTGGGCCTCAATCGATGAGCAGTTCTTC.

The CDR3 coding sequence is TGTGCCTGGAGGTCCCTCCTTCCTAGCACAGATACGCAGTATTTT. Translation: CAWRSLLPSTDTQYF. This chain joins TRBV30 and TRBJ2-3; no clear D gene. The CDR3 is 15 amino acids. From germline, CDR1 is GTSNPN and CDR2 SVGIG (reference sequence). Trimming cost V 3 bases and J 0 bases, with 13 bases left between them.

The CDR3 is CASSMNRHNSNQPQHF. CDR3 bases: TGTGCCAGTAGTATGAATCGACACAATAGCAATCAGCCCCAGCATTTT. The chain is built from TRBV19 and TRBJ1-5; D uncertain. The CDR3 extends over 16 amino acids. Germline V CDR1 and CDR2: LNHDA, SQIVND (reference sequence). V shed 3 bases and J shed 0 bases, with 12 bases lying between them.

This clone was recorded only once. The rearrangement uses TRBV19 and TRBJ2-3; TRBD2 is a possible D gene (6 bases). The germline CDR1 and CDR2 sequences are LNHDA and SQIVND (reference sequence). The CDR3 length is 15 residues. The ends were cut back, 6 bases at V and 3 bases at J, with 16 bases in the middle. The CDR3 spells CASRYAGQVTDTQYF. CDR3 sequence (DNA): TGTGCCAGTAGATACGCGGGGCAGGTGACAGATACGCAGTATTTT.

The rearrangement joins TRBV6-5 to TRBJ2-7; TRBD2 matches at 11 bases. In germline, CDR1 is MNHEY, CDR2 SVGAGI. The CDR3 sequence is 16 residues long. V was pared by 2 bases and J by 3 bases, with 6 bases of the junction left unmatched. The CDR3 loop is CASSYTTGTSGYEQYF. The CDR3 nucleotides are TGTGCCAGCAGTTACACAACCGGGACTAGCGGCTACGAGCAGTACTTC.

The V call is TRBV5-1, the J call TRBJ2-1; D is ambiguous. V was clipped by 1 base and J by 4 bases, with 6 bases between them. Per the germline V gene, CDR1 is SGHRS and CDR2 is YFSETQ. CDR3 length equals 13 residues. The DNA for the CDR3 is TGCGCCAGCAGCTTGACGCGGTACAATGAGCAGTTCTTC. Its translation: CASSLTRYNEQFF.

CDR3 residues: CASNELEPGNTIYF. The DNA of the CDR3 is TGTGCCAGCAATGAGCTAGAGCCTGGAAACACCATATATTTT. The chain uses TRBV2 and TRBJ1-3; D remains unclear. CDR3 length: 14 amino acids. Trimming pared 7 bases from V and 2 bases from J, leaving 12 bases between. CDR1 is SNHLY and CDR2 is FYNNEI in the germline V gene.

This CDR3 reads CSASGTQNTEAFF. The CDR3 DNA follows: TGCAGCGCATCCGGGACACAGAACACTGAAGCTTTCTTT. The V and J genes are TRBV29-1 and TRBJ1-1, with a tentative D call TRBD1 (6 bases). Trimming shortened V by 7 bases and J by 1 base, and 13 bases separated the two germline ends. Per germline, CDR1 SQVTM and CDR2 ANQGSEA. This CDR3 contains 13 residues. Based on the CDR3 plus reference TRBV29-1 and TRBJ1-1, the full variable domain is SAVISQKPSRDICQRGTSLTIQCQVDSQVTMMFWYRQQPGQSLTLIATANQGSEATYESGFVIDKFPISRPNLTFSTLTVSNMSPEDSSIYLCSASGTQNTEAFFGQGTRLTVV.

In this sample, this clone turned up a few times. The J gene is TRBJ2-3, the V gene TRBV2; D is perhaps TRBD1 (6 bases). This CDR3 is built from 13 residues. Trimming took 8 bases from V and 1 from J, leaving 10 bases between them. Germline CDR1 is SNHLY and CDR2 is FYNNEI. The CDR3 sequence: CASGQGRTDTQYF. For the CDR3, the DNA is TGTGCCAGCGGGCAGGGGCGCACAGATACGCAGTATTTT.

The chain is built from TRBV7-9 and TRBJ1-4, with TRBD1 as a possible D gene (5 bases). The CDR3 runs 15 residues. CDR1 and CDR2 (germline): SEHNR, FQNEAQ (reference sequence). The germline V and J ends were trimmed by 5 bases and 5 bases, with 15 bases remaining between them. CDR3 DNA: TGTGCCAGCAGCCAATCCCGGACAAAAAATGAAAAACTGTTTTTT. Translated, it gives CASSQSRTKNEKLFF.

The rearrangement uses TRBV7-9 and TRBJ2-3; TRBD2 agrees at 10 bases. The V gene's germline CDR1 is SEHNR and CDR2 FQNEAQ (reference sequence). Germline trimming cut 7 bases from V and 5 bases from J; bases unmatched to any gene: 6. The CDR3 length is 14 residues. DNA of the CDR3: TGTGCCAGCATTCTAGCGGGAGATATAGATACGCAGTATTTT. It translates to CASILAGDIDTQYF.

The chain employs TRBV15 and TRBJ2-3; the match to TRBD2 covers 12 bases. There are 15 residues in the CDR3. The germline V gene encodes CDR1 LNHNV and CDR2 YYDKDF (reference sequence). After removal of 1 base from V and 10 bases from J, the junction contained 6 bases not matched to a gene. As DNA, the CDR3 is TGTGCCACCAGCAGAGGAGGGACTAGCGGGTTGTCGCAGTATTTT. It is translated as CATSRGGTSGLSQYF.

Comment on this clone: At one end, the junction sequence differs from germline, possibly due to a read error. The chain joins TRBV30 to TRBJ2-7, with TRBD1 matching over 7 bases. Germline values: CDR1 GTSNPN, CDR2 SVGIG (reference sequence). This CDR3 is 11 amino acids long. DNA for the CDR3: TGTGCCTGGAGTCCGGACAGGAGCCCAAGGTTC. It yields the protein CAWSPDRSPRF.

The chain combines TRBV2 with TRBJ1-1, with a weak D call TRBD1 (5 bases). The CDR3 covers 13 residues. The germline V gene encodes CDR1 SNHLY and CDR2 FYNNEI. Trimming pared 4 bases from V and 5 bases from J, leaving 11 bases between. The CDR3: CASSVDQGTEAFF. The CDR3 bases are TGTGCCAGCAGTGTGGACCAGGGTACTGAAGCTTTCTTT. Full variable domain (rest looked up from reference TRBV2 and TRBJ1-1): EPEVTQTPSHQVTQMGQEVILRCVPISNHLYFYWYRQILGQKVEFLVSFYNNEISEKSEIFDDQFSVERPDGSNFTLKIRSTKLEDSAMYFCASSVDQGTEAFFGQGTRLTVV.

CDR3 DNA: TGTGCCAGCAGTGAAGAGATAAGGGCAGGGGCCTCAACTAATGAAAAACTGTTTTTT. Its protein product is CASSEEIRAGASTNEKLFF. This chain connects TRBV6-1 to TRBJ1-4; TRBD1 is a possible D gene (6 bases). V dropped 1 base and J dropped 0 bases, with 18 bases sitting between them. Germline loops: CDR1 MNHNS, CDR2 SASEGT. CDR3 size: 19 residues.

On this clone: Other DNA sequences within the sample encode an identical CDR3. This chain uses TRBV27 with TRBJ1-5, with 7 nucleotides matching TRBD1. Germline V gives CDR1 MNHEY, CDR2 SMNVEV (reference sequence). The CDR3 spans 15 residues. The V segment lost 6 bases and the J segment 2 bases; nucleotides outside the gene matches: 7. The CDR3 nucleotides read TGTGCCAGCAGCCAACAGGGGTTCGGCAATCAGCCCCAGCATTTT. This encodes CASSQQGFGNQPQHF.

The chain uses TRBV6-6 and TRBJ1-2; no clear D gene. Trimming took off 2 bases at V and 5 bases at J, with 6 bases between the two ends. CDR1 is MNHNY, CDR2 SVGAGI, per germline (reference sequence). This CDR3 has 12 residues. CDR3 bases: TGTGCCAGCAGTTACGGAGAATATGGCTACACCTTC. Protein product: CASSYGEYGYTF.

The table lists this clone with a few counts. The J gene is TRBJ2-2, the V gene TRBV5-4, with no clear D. Deletions cut 0 bases from V and 1 base from J, with 4 bases between. The CDR3 extends over 14 amino acids. Per the germline V gene, CDR1 is SGHNT and CDR2 is YYREEE (reference sequence). The CDR3 DNA sequence: TGTGCCAGCAGCTTGGGACAGAACACCGGGGAGCTGTTTTTT. This gives the protein CASSLGQNTGELFF.

The V call is TRBV7-2, the J call TRBJ1-4; D uncertain. V shed 5 bases and J shed 8 bases, with 15 bases lying between them. Germline assignment: CDR1 SGHTA and CDR2 FQGNSA. The length of the CDR3 is 14 residues. The CDR3 nucleotides read TGTGCCAGCAGCCCCTATAGAGGTGCGGAAAAACTGTTTTTT. Translating it yields CASSPYRGAEKLFF.